These 17 T cell receptor beta chains originate from one sample sequenced in a study of cytomegalovirus exposure and HLA in healthy donors. Clones were read by immunoSEQ multiplex PCR, and TCRdb kept only the in-frame ones, dropping some. The table has around 61,000 clones, 85% to 95% seen once. What was sequenced was PBMCs. These receptors came from a man younger than 30 in good health and CMV-seronegative.

The table lists this clone with a count of one. The chain carries TRBV7-2 and TRBJ2-7; 8 nucleotides line up with TRBD1. The CDR3 length is 15 residues. Trimming removed 4 bases from V and 5 bases from J; junction bases left unmatched: 10. Germline CDR1 is SGHTA and CDR2 is FQGNSA. The CDR3 loop is CASSSPQGARDEQYF. For the CDR3, the DNA is TGTGCCAGCAGCTCACCCCAGGGGGCTCGCGACGAGCAGTACTTC.

This rearrangement joins TRBV10-3 to TRBJ2-5; 11 bases agree with TRBD2. Losses at the gene ends were 2 bases for V and 5 bases for J; bases not matched to a gene: 4. The CDR3 covers 15 residues. Germline CDR1 and CDR2: ENHRY and SYGVKD. The CDR3 here is CAISERVAGGETQYF. The CDR3, as DNA: TGTGCCATCAGTGAGCGAGTAGCGGGAGGGGAGACCCAGTACTTC.

The chain has TRBV19 and TRBJ2-1; 10 positions agree with TRBD2. Germline V CDR1 and CDR2: LNHDA, SQIVND (reference sequence). V shed 7 bases, J shed 10 bases, and the junction held 7 bases outside the gene matches. This CDR3 is built from 13 residues. The CDR3 spells CASTLAGGWEQFF. CDR3 bases: TGTGCCAGTACGTTAGCGGGAGGTTGGGAGCAGTTCTTC.

This sequence joins TRBV6-5 and TRBJ2-7; TRBD1 aligns across 10 bases. The CDR3 is made up of 14 amino acids. Germline V gene sequence: CDR1 MNHEY, CDR2 SVGAGI. The trim removed 4 bases at V and 2 bases at J, leaving 2 bases unmatched. Written as DNA, the CDR3 is TGTGCCAGCAGTTGGGGACAGGGGACCTACGAGCAGTACTTC. Protein sequence: CASSWGQGTYEQYF.

The genes are TRBV6-1 and TRBJ2-1, with D tentatively TRBD1 (6 bases). The CDR3 has 13 amino acids. From germline, CDR1 is MNHNS and CDR2 SASEGT. The ends were cut back, 9 bases at V and 4 bases at J, with 13 bases in the middle. The CDR3 DNA sequence: TGTGCCAGTTTTGGACAGAGTTACAATGAGCAGTTCTTC. It specifies CASFGQSYNEQFF.

This rearrangement joins TRBV2 to TRBJ2-2; D ambiguous. V was clipped by 4 bases and J by 5 bases, with 14 bases between them. This CDR3 has 15 amino acids. Germline CDR1 SNHLY, CDR2 FYNNEI. CDR3 amino acids: CASSVIELSTGELFF. The CDR3 region has the DNA TGTGCCAGCAGTGTTATCGAGTTAAGTACCGGGGAGCTGTTTTTT.

The genes are TRBV5-1 and TRBJ2-3; 12 bases map to TRBD1. CDR1 is SGHRS, CDR2 YFSETQ, per germline. There are 16 residues in the CDR3. The V segment lost 4 bases and the J segment 10 bases; nucleotides outside the gene matches: 13. The DNA for the CDR3 is TGCGCCAGCAGCATAATCCCGGGACAGGGGGCGGATCCGCAGTATTTT. Its translation is CASSIIPGQGADPQYF.

J is TRBJ2-2 and V is TRBV11-2; 7 nucleotides align to TRBD1. The CDR3 has 15 amino acids. Germline V CDR1 and CDR2: SGHAT, FQNNGV. After removal of 5 bases from V and 0 bases from J, the junction contained 3 bases not matched to a gene. The CDR3 DNA is TGTGCCAGCAGCAGGGGACAGACGAACACCGGGGAGCTGTTTTTT. This sequence encodes CASSRGQTNTGELFF.

J is TRBJ2-1 and V is TRBV4-3, with TRBD2 matching over 9 bases. The CDR3 is 17 amino acids. Germline trimming cut 0 bases from V and 9 bases from J; bases unmatched to any gene: 12. Germline lookup yields CDR1 LGHNA and CDR2 YSLEER. The CDR3 is CASSQELAGAIYLEQFF. CDR3 bases: TGCGCCAGCAGCCAAGAGTTAGCGGGAGCGATTTACCTTGAGCAGTTCTTC.

About this clone: At the DNA level, this CDR3 is encoded by other sequences in the same sample as well. The chain combines TRBV9 with TRBJ2-3, with D possibly TRBD1 on 5 matching bases. This CDR3 is built from 13 residues. V lost 4 bases to trimming and J lost 4 bases, with 10 bases between them. Germline V gene data show CDR1 as SGDLS and CDR2 as YYNGEE. The CDR3 nucleotides read TGTGCCAGCAGCCCACAGGTGGCAGATACGCAGTATTTT. Translated, it gives CASSPQVADTQYF.

The chain recombines TRBV11-2 with TRBJ1-1; 9 bases match TRBD1. Trimming cost V 4 bases and J 0 bases; bases outside gene matches: 9. The CDR3 is 17 residues long. Per germline, CDR1 SGHAT and CDR2 FQNNGV. The CDR3 bases are TGTGCCAGCAGCTCGGTAGGGACAGGGAGAATGAACACTGAAGCTTTCTTT. This gives the protein CASSSVGTGRMNTEAFF.

This chain uses TRBV18 with TRBJ2-1; D might be TRBD1 (5 bases). The V and J ends lost 3 bases and 0 bases respectively, with 9 bases between them. This CDR3 is 15 amino acids long. Germline V CDR1 and CDR2: KGHSH, LQKENI. The CDR3 sequence is CASSPGQGSYNEQFF. The CDR3 DNA reads TGTGCCAGCTCACCTGGGCAGGGCTCCTACAATGAGCAGTTCTTC. Complete variable domain (other parts from reference TRBV18 and TRBJ2-1): NAGVMQNPRHLVRRRGQEARLRCSPMKGHSHVYWYRQLPEEGLKFMVYLQKENIIDESGMPKERFSAEFPKEGPSILRIQQVVRGDSAAYFCASSPGQGSYNEQFFGPGTRLTVL.

The chain joins TRBV27 to TRBJ1-5; 8 bases line up with TRBD1. The CDR3 totals 14 residues. CDR1 and CDR2 from the germline V gene are MNHEY and SMNVEV (reference sequence). The junction had 3 bases not matched to a gene; V was cut back by 4 bases and J by 4 bases. CDR3 in amino acids: CASSYRGRNQPQHF. CDR3 sequence (DNA): TGTGCCAGCAGTTACAGGGGGAGAAATCAGCCCCAGCATTTT.

The chain recombines TRBV28 with TRBJ2-2, with TRBD2 identical over 7 bases. There are 13 residues in the CDR3. V trimming: 9 bases; J trimming: 0 bases; junction bases outside the gene matches: 1. Germline V gives CDR1 MDHEN, CDR2 SYDVKM. The CDR3 sequence: CASAGANTGELFF. DNA of the CDR3: TGTGCCAGTGCGGGAGCGAACACCGGGGAGCTGTTTTTT.

This rearrangement joins TRBV21-1 to TRBJ2-7; the table's D call, TRBD2, has no DNA check behind it. TRBV21-1 is tagged as a pseudogene. CDR3 length: 15 residues. CDR3 coding DNA: TGTGCCAGCAGCACCTCGACTAGCGGGTGGTACGAGCAGTACTTC. The encoded protein is CASSTSTSGWYEQYF.

The V call is TRBV2, the J call TRBJ1-4; 7 bases match TRBD1. CDR3 size: 12 residues. The junction had 1 base not matched to a gene; V was cut back by 5 bases and J by 7 bases. CDR1 and CDR2 (germline): SNHLY, FYNNEI. The CDR3 sequence is CASSSGGEKLFF. CDR3 nucleotide sequence: TGTGCCAGCAGTTCAGGGGGTGAAAAACTGTTTTTT. Full variable domain (outside the CDR3, taken from reference TRBV2 and TRBJ1-4): EPEVTQTPSHQVTQMGQEVILRCVPISNHLYFYWYRQILGQKVEFLVSFYNNEISEKSEIFDDQFSVERPDGSNFTLKIRSTKLEDSAMYFCASSSGGEKLFFGSGTQLSVL.

The rearrangement links TRBV11-3 to TRBJ2-3; D call uncertain. The CDR3 is made up of 14 amino acids. Germline CDR1 is SGHNT and CDR2 is YENEEA. V was trimmed by 1 base and J by 2 bases, leaving 7 bases between them. The CDR3 loop is CASSLGEITDTQYF. The CDR3 nucleotides are TGTGCCAGCAGCTTAGGAGAGATCACAGATACGCAGTATTTT.